The clone carrying this TCR beta chain was seen more than once but under ten times. This specimen belongs to a study of human T cells and chemical hapten exposure. Study overall: Upper inner arm skin measuring approximately 2 cm by approximately 2 cm received 2% DPC for sensitization. Weekly administration of diphenylcyclopropenone to the scalp of patients continued throughout the approximately 23-week study.

The time point is: pre-sensitization, week 0. The treatment was: therapeutic diphenylcyclopropenone sensitization with weekly scalp DPC. It was from unfractionated whole blood that total RNA was extracted. Unique molecular identifiers were attached to individual cDNA molecules during library preparation. In TCRdb, the RACE reads were re-called with MiXCR into one record per CDR3 protein. This table holds tens of thousands of distinct CDR3 sequences, 11% found once. The material was whole blood, obtained in connection with sensitization to the hapten diphenylcyclopropenone (DPC). The TCR originated in a woman in her thirties or forties with alopecia areata. Some clones in this sample may be carry-over from other donors' samples.

This chain's CDR3 is CASSQEGSSGRADLIDTQYF. CDR3 bases: TGCGCCAGCAGCCAAGAAGGTAGCAGCGGGAGGGCGGATCTCATAGATACGCAGTATTTT. The chain joins TRBV4-1 to TRBJ2-3, with 10 bases fitting TRBD2. With V trimmed by 0 bases and J by 5 bases, 17 bases remained unmatched. Germline V gene data show CDR1 as MGHRA and CDR2 as YSYEKL. This CDR3 has 20 residues.